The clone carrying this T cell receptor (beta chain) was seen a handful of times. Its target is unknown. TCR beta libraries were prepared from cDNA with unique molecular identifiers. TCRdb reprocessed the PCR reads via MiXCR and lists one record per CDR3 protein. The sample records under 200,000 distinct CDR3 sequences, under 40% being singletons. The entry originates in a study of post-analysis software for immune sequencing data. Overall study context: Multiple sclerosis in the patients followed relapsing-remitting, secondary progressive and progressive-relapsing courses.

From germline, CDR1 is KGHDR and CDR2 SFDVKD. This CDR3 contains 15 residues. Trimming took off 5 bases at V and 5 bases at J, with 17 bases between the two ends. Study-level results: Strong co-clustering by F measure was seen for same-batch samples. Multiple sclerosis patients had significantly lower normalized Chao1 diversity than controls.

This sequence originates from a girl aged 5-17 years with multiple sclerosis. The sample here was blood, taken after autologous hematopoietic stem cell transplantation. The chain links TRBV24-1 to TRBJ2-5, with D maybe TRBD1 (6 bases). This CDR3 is CATSVQQGVGETQYF. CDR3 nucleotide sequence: TGTGCCACCAGTGTCCAACAGGGAGTAGGGGAGACCCAGTACTTC.